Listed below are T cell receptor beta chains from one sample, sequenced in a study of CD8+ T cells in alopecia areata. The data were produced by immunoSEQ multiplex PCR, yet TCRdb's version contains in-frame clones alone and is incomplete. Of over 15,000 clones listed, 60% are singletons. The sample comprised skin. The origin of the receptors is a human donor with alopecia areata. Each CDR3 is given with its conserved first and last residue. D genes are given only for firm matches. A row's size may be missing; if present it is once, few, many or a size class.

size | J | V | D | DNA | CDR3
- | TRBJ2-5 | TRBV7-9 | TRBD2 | TGTGCCAGCAGCTTCGGGAGGGAGACCCAGTACTTC | CASSFGRETQYF
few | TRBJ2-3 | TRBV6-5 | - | TGTGCCAGCAGAACGGGAGTCGGTACGCAGTATTTT | CASRTGVGTQYF
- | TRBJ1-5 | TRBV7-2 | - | TGTGCCAGCAGCTCGATACCCGATCAGCCCCAGCATTTT | CASSSIPDQPQHF
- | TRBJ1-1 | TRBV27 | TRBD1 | TGTGCCAGCAGTTTGTTACAGGGGGCGCCCACTGAAGCTTTCTTT | CASSLLQGAPTEAFF
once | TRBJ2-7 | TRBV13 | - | TGTGCCAGCAGCTTAACGGGACAATCCTACGAGCAGTACTTC | CASSLTGQSYEQYF
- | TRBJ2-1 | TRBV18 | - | TGTGCCAGCTCACCAGGGAGGGGGAACCACAATGAGCAGTTCTTC | CASSPGRGNHNEQFF
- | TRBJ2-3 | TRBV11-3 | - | TGTGCCAGCAGCCCCCGAAGACTCGAAACGGCAGATACGCAGTATTTT | CASSPRRLETADTQYF
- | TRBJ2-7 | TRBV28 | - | TGTGCCAGCAGTTTTGGGGGTGACGAGCAGTACTTC | CASSFGGDEQYF
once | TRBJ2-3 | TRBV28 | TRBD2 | TGTGCCAGCAATTCATGGACTAGCGGCACAGATACGCAGTATTTT | CASNSWTSGTDTQYF
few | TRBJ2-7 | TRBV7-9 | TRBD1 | TGTGCCAGCGGGACCGGGACAGGGTTGTACGAGCAGTACTTC | CASGTGTGLYEQYF
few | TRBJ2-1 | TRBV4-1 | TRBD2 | TGCGCCAGCAGCCAATTGGACATGGGACTAGCTTCCCATGAGCAGTTCTTC | CASSQLDMGLASHEQFF
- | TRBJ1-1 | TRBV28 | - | TGTGCCAGCAGTTTAATACAGTTCAATGGTAACACTGAAGCTTTCTTT | CASSLIQFNGNTEAFF
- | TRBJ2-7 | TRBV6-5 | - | TGTGCCAGCAGTCACACTCTCTACGAGCAGTACTTC | CASSHTLYEQYF
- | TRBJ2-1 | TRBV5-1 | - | TGCGCCAGCAGCTCGGTGGCGGAGGGCGTTGAGCAGTTCTTC | CASSSVAEGVEQFF
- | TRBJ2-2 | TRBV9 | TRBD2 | TGTGCCAGCAGCCGGGAGGCGTTTGGCACCGGGGAGCTGTTTTTT | CASSREAFGTGELFF
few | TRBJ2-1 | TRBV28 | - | TGTGCCAGCAGTTTCTGGACTTACAATGAGCAGTTCTTC | CASSFWTYNEQFF
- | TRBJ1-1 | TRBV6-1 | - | TGTGCCAGCAGTGGGAGTCGGGGTAGATGGGGGCACGTGACTGAAGCTTTCTTT | CASSGSRGRWGHVTEAFF
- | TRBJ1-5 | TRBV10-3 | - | TGTGCCATCAGTGAGCCGGGACGTCAGCCCCAGCATTTT | CAISEPGRQPQHF